A selection of T cell receptor beta chains follows, all from one sample in a study of blood T cells in healthy people across ages. TCRdb reprocessed the 5' RACE reads via MiXCR and lists one record per CDR3 protein. The table records around 800,000 distinct CDR3 sequences, around two thirds of them present only once. The sample consisted of blood. The source is a man aged 25 to 40 in good health. The CDR3 runs from the conserved cysteine through the conserved F or W. A D gene is named only where the DNA matches it firmly. For some rows the clone size is stated as once, few or many, or as a class when expanded; others skip it.

D gene: TRBD1; V gene: TRBV28; clone size: .; J gene: TRBJ2-1; CDR3 DNA: TGTGCCAGCAGTTACCCGGGACAGGTTCCGTCCTACGAGCAGTTCTTC; CDR3 protein: CASSYPGQVPSYEQFF
D gene: .; V gene: TRBV4-2; clone size: .; J gene: TRBJ2-3; CDR3 DNA: TGTGCCAGCAGCCAAGATTTTATCGACGAGGTCCTCGGGGTGGCAGATACGCAGTATTTT; CDR3 protein: CASSQDFIDEVLGVADTQYF
D gene: TRBD2; V gene: TRBV2; clone size: .; J gene: TRBJ2-3; CDR3 DNA: TGTGCCAGCAGCAAACTAAATAGCGGGGGTCGCACAGATACGCAGTATTTT; CDR3 protein: CASSKLNSGGRTDTQYF
D gene: TRBD2; V gene: TRBV7-2; clone size: few; J gene: TRBJ2-5; CDR3 DNA: TGTGCCAGCAGCTTAGATGGGACTAGTGGAGAGACCCAGTACTTC; CDR3 protein: CASSLDGTSGETQYF
D gene: TRBD2; V gene: TRBV7-4; clone size: .; J gene: TRBJ2-4; CDR3 DNA: TGTGCCAGCAGCCCCGGACTAGCGGGGGGGCAAAGGGCCAAAAACATTCAGTACTTC; CDR3 protein: CASSPGLAGGQRAKNIQYF
D gene: .; V gene: TRBV6-5; clone size: .; J gene: TRBJ1-1; CDR3 DNA: TGTGCCACCACAGGGCAGGGTTCGGCTTTCTTT; CDR3 protein: CATTGQGSAFF
D gene: .; V gene: TRBV7-2; clone size: few; J gene: TRBJ2-7; CDR3 DNA: TGTGCCAGCAGCTTAGCTTTCCCGTACGAGCAGTACTTC; CDR3 protein: CASSLAFPYEQYF
D gene: .; V gene: TRBV2; clone size: .; J gene: TRBJ2-7; CDR3 DNA: TGTGCCAGCATGGCCCCCCGGGCTTACGAGCAGTACTTC; CDR3 protein: CASMAPRAYEQYF
D gene: .; V gene: TRBV4-3; clone size: .; J gene: TRBJ2-4; CDR3 DNA: TGCGCCAGCAGCCAAGATTTGACAGGGAGGGCCAAAAACATTCAGTACTTC; CDR3 protein: CASSQDLTGRAKNIQYF
D gene: TRBD2; V gene: TRBV7-3; clone size: .; J gene: TRBJ2-5; CDR3 DNA: TGTGCCAGCAGCTTAAATCGGGCTAGCGGACAAGAGACCCAGTACTTC; CDR3 protein: CASSLNRASGQETQYF
D gene: .; V gene: TRBV7-2; clone size: .; J gene: TRBJ2-2; CDR3 DNA: TGTGCCAGCAGTACCCATCCAGCGGCGAACACCGGGGAGCTGTTTTTT; CDR3 protein: CASSTHPAANTGELFF
D gene: .; V gene: TRBV5-1; clone size: many; J gene: TRBJ1-2; CDR3 DNA: TGCGCCAGCAGCTTGGAGTCGAACTATGGCTACACCTTC; CDR3 protein: CASSLESNYGYTF
D gene: .; V gene: TRBV21-1; clone size: .; J gene: TRBJ2-7; CDR3 DNA: TGTGCCAGCAGCAGGGACAGGGAGACCGAGCAGTACTTC; CDR3 protein: CASSRDRETEQYF
D gene: .; V gene: TRBV19; clone size: few; J gene: TRBJ1-6; CDR3 DNA: TGTGCCAGTAGTATCGGCGGACACGTGGATTCACCCCTCCACTTT; CDR3 protein: CASSIGGHVDSPLHF
D gene: .; V gene: TRBV6-4; clone size: .; J gene: TRBJ2-3; CDR3 DNA: TGTGCCAGCAGCCTCCAGGGGGGCCAGGGCACAGATACGCAGTATTTT; CDR3 protein: CASSLQGGQGTDTQYF
D gene: .; V gene: TRBV4-2; clone size: .; J gene: TRBJ2-1; CDR3 DNA: TGTGCCAGCAGCAGCCAACGGACTGTTTTCAATGAGCAGTTCTTC; CDR3 protein: CASSSQRTVFNEQFF
D gene: .; V gene: TRBV4-3; clone size: .; J gene: TRBJ2-3; CDR3 DNA: TGCGCCAGCAGCCCCAATGGGGCAGGGCGAGCAGATACGCAGTATTTT; CDR3 protein: CASSPNGAGRADTQYF
D gene: .; V gene: TRBV25-1; clone size: .; J gene: TRBJ1-6; CDR3 DNA: TGTGCCAGCCGACCATCGGACGGGGTGAACTCACCCCTCCACTTT; CDR3 protein: CASRPSDGVNSPLHF
D gene: .; V gene: TRBV7-2; clone size: .; J gene: TRBJ2-4; CDR3 DNA: TGTGCCAGCAGCTCCGCCGGCGGGGCGGGGACTGTAAAATGGCAGTACTTC; CDR3 protein: CASSSAGGAGTVKWQYF
D gene: .; V gene: TRBV6-2/TRBV6-3; clone size: once; J gene: TRBJ2-7; CDR3 DNA: TGTGCCAGCAGTTATCGGCCGACCGGGACAGTCGGGAGCGAGCAGTACTTC; CDR3 protein: CASSYRPTGTVGSEQYF
D gene: TRBD2; V gene: TRBV28; clone size: few; J gene: TRBJ2-1; CDR3 DNA: TGTGCCAGCAGTTTCAGCCTAGCGGGGGGGCCCAATGAGCAGTTCTTC; CDR3 protein: CASSFSLAGGPNEQFF
D gene: .; V gene: TRBV6-2/TRBV6-3; clone size: .; J gene: TRBJ1-5; CDR3 DNA: TGTGCCAGCACCATCCACACGGGCAAGCCCCAGCATTTT; CDR3 protein: CASTIHTGKPQHF
D gene: .; V gene: TRBV12-3/TRBV12-4; clone size: many; J gene: TRBJ2-4; CDR3 DNA: TGTGCCAGCAGTCCCCGTCGGGGGAGGAACATTCAGTACTTC; CDR3 protein: CASSPRRGRNIQYF
D gene: TRBD1; V gene: TRBV20-1; clone size: .; J gene: TRBJ2-7; CDR3 DNA: TGCAGTGCTAGAGACCGGGACAGGGATGCCAGCGAGCAGTACTTC; CDR3 protein: CSARDRDRDASEQYF
D gene: .; V gene: TRBV12-3/TRBV12-4; clone size: .; J gene: TRBJ1-6; CDR3 DNA: TGTGCCAGCAGTAGAAACAGGGTCGCTTCACCCCTCCACTTT; CDR3 protein: CASSRNRVASPLHF
D gene: .; V gene: TRBV4-1; clone size: .; J gene: TRBJ1-5; CDR3 DNA: TGCGCCAGCAGCCCAGAGGGAGGGATTCTTAGCAATCAGCCCCAGCATTTT; CDR3 protein: CASSPEGGILSNQPQHF
D gene: .; V gene: TRBV6-1; clone size: once; J gene: TRBJ1-2; CDR3 DNA: TGTGCCAGCAGTGAAGGGGGCACTATGGGCTACACCTTC; CDR3 protein: CASSEGGTMGYTF
D gene: TRBD1; V gene: TRBV4-3; clone size: .; J gene: TRBJ2-1; CDR3 DNA: TGCGCCAGCAGCCAAGAGAGGACAGGGTGGGATGAGCAGTTCTTC; CDR3 protein: CASSQERTGWDEQFF
D gene: .; V gene: TRBV3-1; clone size: .; J gene: TRBJ1-5; CDR3 DNA: TGTGCCAGCAGCCCTACGGGAGGGGCTAGCAATCAGCCCCAGCATTTT; CDR3 protein: CASSPTGGASNQPQHF
D gene: .; V gene: TRBV27; clone size: .; J gene: TRBJ1-3; CDR3 DNA: TGTGCCAGCAGCCAGAGGGGGTACGGAAACACCATATATTTT; CDR3 protein: CASSQRGYGNTIYF
D gene: .; V gene: TRBV27; clone size: .; J gene: TRBJ1-2; CDR3 DNA: TGTGCCAGCAGTTTATGGCAGGGCAACGTGGATGGCTACACCTTC; CDR3 protein: CASSLWQGNVDGYTF
D gene: .; V gene: TRBV21-1; clone size: .; J gene: TRBJ2-5; CDR3 DNA: TGTGCCAGCAGCCGCTTGGGGCGAGCGCAGGAGACCCAGTACTTC; CDR3 protein: CASSRLGRAQETQYF